Presented here are 29 T cell receptor beta chains from one specimen sequenced in a study of radiotherapy plus CTLA-4 blockade in lung cancer (dated by TCRdb to the late 2010s). Receptor amplification or capture employed the immunoSEQ multiplex PCR assay. TCRdb provides this immuneACCESS table in a form limited to in-frame rearrangements. Some clones are lacking; in checked studies, under half of them reflect an unresolved V gene, and why the rest are absent is not known. The sample profile shows tens of thousands of clones; 72% of them were found once. The top ten hold around 9.9% of the sample. The sequenced sample was peripheral blood, obtained from a patient treated with radiotherapy plus ipilimumab. These receptors were collected from a human donor with non-small cell lung cancer who had stable disease on radiotherapy plus ipilimumab.

The chain combines TRBV2 with TRBJ2-1; 10 bases are a match to TRBD1. The trim removed 8 bases at V and 8 bases at J, leaving 3 bases unmatched. Germline assignment: CDR1 SNHLY and CDR2 FYNNEI. CDR3 length equals 12 residues. CDR3 sequence (DNA): TGTGCCAGCGGGACAGGGGACGATGAGCAGTTCTTC. Its translation: CASGTGDDEQFF.

The genes are TRBV7-8 and TRBJ2-7, with D possibly matching TRBD2 (5 bases). This CDR3 comprises 15 residues. CDR1 and CDR2 from the germline V gene are SGHVS and FQNEAQ. V shed 1 base and J shed 3 bases, with 13 bases lying between them. Here the CDR3 reads CASSLVPLRDYEQYF. The CDR3 DNA reads TGTGCCAGCAGCTTAGTTCCTCTCCGGGACTACGAGCAGTACTTC.

The genes are TRBV30 and TRBJ2-4, with 8 positions matching TRBD2. Germline CDR1 and CDR2: GTSNPN and SVGIG (reference sequence). The CDR3 length is 13 residues. The trim removed 4 bases at V and 7 bases at J, leaving 6 bases unmatched. The CDR3 bases are TGTGCCTGGACCGGACTAGCATTTAACATTCAGTACTTC. Its translation is CAWTGLAFNIQYF.

This chain connects TRBV5-8 to TRBJ2-7; D is possibly TRBD2 (5 bases). V was shortened by 6 bases and J by 7 bases, with 23 bases between the two germline ends. Germline values: CDR1 SGHTS, CDR2 YDEGEE. This CDR3 is 15 amino acids long. The CDR3 DNA reads as TGTGCCAGCACAATCCGGGAACGGGGATCTCGTGAGCAGTACTTC. The encoded protein is CASTIRERGSREQYF.

This clone occurred a few times. The chain carries TRBV4-1 and TRBJ2-2; D may be TRBD1 (6 bases). Germline CDR1 and CDR2: MGHRA and YSYEKL. This CDR3 spans 16 amino acids. V was clipped by 4 bases and J by 1 base, with 13 bases between them. CDR3 bases: TGCGCCAGCAGCCCAACCGGGACACAGAACACCGGGGAGCTGTTTTTT. Protein sequence: CASSPTGTQNTGELFF.

The rearrangement joins TRBV11-2 to TRBJ2-5, with unresolved D. Germline CDR1 and CDR2: SGHAT and FQNNGV. The CDR3 sequence is 17 residues long. V shed 3 bases and J shed 5 bases, with 22 bases lying between them. CDR3 coding DNA: TGTGCCAGCAGCTTTGTTATTCGGCGAACTACATTGGAGACCCAGTACTTC. Translation: CASSFVIRRTTLETQYF.

V is TRBV5-1 and J is TRBJ2-1; the match to TRBD2 covers 10 bases. J lost 3 bases, V lost 5 bases, and 20 bases had no gene match. This CDR3 comprises 20 residues. Germline lookup yields CDR1 SGHRS and CDR2 YFSETQ. CDR3 in amino acids: CASSYPTEVLAGERYNEQFF. The DNA for the CDR3 is TGCGCCAGCAGTTACCCCACAGAGGTCCTAGCGGGGGAGCGCTACAATGAGCAGTTCTTC.

This chain uses TRBV7-8 with TRBJ1-5; D possibly corresponds to TRBD1 (5 bases). There are 12 residues in the CDR3. V was pared by 3 bases and J by 8 bases, with 8 bases between. Germline V gives CDR1 SGHVS, CDR2 FQNEAQ. In DNA, the CDR3 is TGTGCCAGCAGCTTCCCGGGGGAGCCCCAGCATTTT. As protein: CASSFPGEPQHF. Full variable domain (missing parts from reference TRBV7-8 and TRBJ1-5): GAGVSQSPRYKVAKRGQDVALRCDPISGHVSLFWYQQALGQGPEFLTYFQNEAQLDKSGLPSDRFFAERPEGSVSTLKIQRTQQEDSAVYLCASSFPGEPQHFGDGTRLSIL.

V gene TRBV7-2 combines with J gene TRBJ2-1, with D perhaps TRBD2 (6 bases). Germline CDR1 reads SGHTA; CDR2 reads FQGNSA. The V end was cut by 6 bases, the J end by 4 bases, with 13 bases between. The length of the CDR3 is 14 residues. Written as DNA, the CDR3 is TGTGCCAGCAGTAAGCGGGCGGATTACAATGAGCAGTTCTTC. Protein product: CASSKRADYNEQFF.

This chain joins TRBV7-2 and TRBJ1-5; no reliable D call. The CDR3 loop spans 15 amino acids. Germline loops: CDR1 SGHTA, CDR2 FQGNSA. V shed 6 bases and J shed 7 bases, with 19 bases lying between them. The CDR3 region has the DNA TGTGCCAGCAGTCTAGCGGGAATCGGAAGCCAGCCCCAGCATTTT. Translation: CASSLAGIGSQPQHF.

The CDR3 DNA reads TGTGCCAGCAGCTTGGGGGGCAGAGCCAAAAACATTCAGTACTTC. Translation: CASSLGGRAKNIQYF. The chain recombines TRBV5-4 with TRBJ2-4, with D possibly matching TRBD1 (5 bases). The CDR3 has 15 residues. The germline CDR1 and CDR2 sequences are SGHNT and YYREEE (reference sequence). V lost 0 bases to trimming and J lost 0 bases, with 7 bases between them.

The chain uses TRBV19 and TRBJ1-5; perhaps TRBD1 as D (5 bases). This CDR3 spans 14 amino acids. Looked up from germline, CDR1 is LNHDA and CDR2 is SQIVND (reference sequence). Trimming cost V 5 bases and J 4 bases, with 12 bases left between them. The CDR3 nucleotides read TGTGCCAGTAGTTTCGGCAGGGATAATCAGCCCCAGCATTTT. Protein: CASSFGRDNQPQHF.

The chain links TRBV6-1 to TRBJ1-6; 8 positions agree with TRBD1. Germline V gene lookup returns CDR1 MNHNS and CDR2 SASEGT. This CDR3 is 15 amino acids long. V dropped 2 bases and J dropped 7; count of bases not matched to a gene: 4. As DNA, the CDR3 is TGTGCCAGCAGTGAATGGACAGGGCGAAATTCACCCCTCCACTTT. As protein: CASSEWTGRNSPLHF.

The chain carries TRBV4-1 and TRBJ1-3; TRBD1 matches at 8 bases. The CDR3 length is 16 residues. V lost 5 bases, J lost 0 bases, and 6 bases stayed unmatched. CDR1 and CDR2 from the germline V gene are MGHRA and YSYEKL. DNA for the CDR3: TGCGCCAGCAGCGGGCAGGGGGCTCTCTCTGGAAACACCATATATTTT. It codes for CASSGQGALSGNTIYF.

This clone was found a few times. V is TRBV30 and J is TRBJ2-4; TRBD2 might be the D (5 bases). CDR3 length: 14 residues. The germline CDR1 and CDR2 sequences are GTSNPN and SVGIG (reference sequence). Trimming shortened V by 2 bases and J by 7 bases, and 15 bases separated the two germline ends. The CDR3 sequence is CAWSPDSDENIQYF. The CDR3 DNA sequence: TGTGCCTGGAGTCCGGACTCAGACGAGAACATTCAGTACTTC.

This chain joins TRBV19 and TRBJ1-1; 7 nucleotides align to TRBD1. Trimming removed 4 bases from V and 1 base from J; junction bases left unmatched: 9. Germline V lookup: CDR1 LNHDA, CDR2 SQIVND (reference sequence). The CDR3 extends over 16 amino acids. The CDR3 loop reads CASSTQGVGKNTEAFF. CDR3 DNA sequence: TGTGCCAGTAGTACCCAGGGGGTAGGAAAGAACACTGAAGCTTTCTTT.

In its sample, this clone ranks as medium-sized. The rearrangement links TRBV6-4 to TRBJ2-1; the match to TRBD1 covers 7 bases. The germline gives CDR1 MRHNA, CDR2 SNTAGT. The ends lost 3 bases at V and 8 bases at J; junction bases unmatched: 13. There are 16 residues in the CDR3. CDR3 residues: CASSEAGTELTHEQFF. The CDR3 coding sequence is TGTGCCAGCAGTGAAGCTGGGACAGAGTTAACCCATGAGCAGTTCTTC.

This chain connects TRBV4-1 to TRBJ1-1; unclear D gene. Looked up from germline, CDR1 is MGHRA and CDR2 is YSYEKL. This CDR3 is built from 16 residues. V lost 2 bases and J lost 5, with 18 bases in between. The CDR3 protein is CASSQNMGGGKTEAFF. The CDR3 DNA reads TGCGCCAGCAGCCAAAACATGGGAGGAGGCAAGACTGAAGCTTTCTTT.

This chain uses TRBV4-1 with TRBJ2-5; 7 bases fit TRBD1. V gave up 0 bases and J gave up 5 bases; unmatched junction bases: 6. Per the germline V gene, CDR1 is MGHRA and CDR2 is YSYEKL. CDR3 size: 15 residues. The CDR3: CASSQEVRGLETQYF. For the CDR3, the DNA is TGCGCCAGCAGCCAAGAAGTTAGGGGGCTGGAGACCCAGTACTTC.

The chain combines TRBV7-9 with TRBJ2-7; 7 bases map to TRBD1. This CDR3 contains 15 residues. Germline V gene data show CDR1 as SEHNR and CDR2 as FQNEAQ (reference sequence). J was trimmed by 11 bases and V by 2 bases; bases with no gene match: 15. CDR3 DNA sequence: TGTGCCAGCAGCTTAAGTGTGGGACAGCAATTTGAGGAGTACTTC. Encoded protein: CASSLSVGQQFEEYF.

In its sample, this clone was seen once. This sequence joins TRBV15 and TRBJ2-7, with a weak D call TRBD2 (5 bases). The germline V gene encodes CDR1 LNHNV and CDR2 YYDKDF (reference sequence). CDR3 length equals 16 residues. V lost 4 bases to trimming and J lost 6 bases, with 22 bases between them. The CDR3 spells CATSKPSRTSFPEQYF. The CDR3 region has the DNA TGTGCCACCAGCAAACCCTCCCGGACTTCATTCCCCGAGCAGTACTTC.

The V call is TRBV4-3, the J call TRBJ2-7; no clear D gene. Germline V gene lookup returns CDR1 LGHNA and CDR2 YSLEER. Trimming left V 4 bases short and J 7 bases short, with 14 bases between. This CDR3 is built from 13 residues. In DNA, the CDR3 is TGCGCCAGCAGCCTCGACTTGTGGCTGGAGCAGTACTTC. Translation: CASSLDLWLEQYF.

Here the CDR3 reads CASSLGGFIADTQYF. Written as DNA, the CDR3 is TGCGCCAGCAGCTTGGGCGGGTTCATCGCAGATACGCAGTATTTT. The chain recombines TRBV5-1 with TRBJ2-3; possible D gene TRBD2, 5 bases. V was shortened by 0 bases and J by 4 bases, with 12 bases between the two germline ends. The CDR3 is 15 amino acids. Germline CDR1 is SGHRS and CDR2 is YFSETQ.

CDR3 residues: CASSLVGGLSYEQYF. DNA for the CDR3: TGCGCCAGCAGCTTGGTAGGGGGTTTATCCTACGAGCAGTACTTC. The chain has TRBV5-1 and TRBJ2-7, with D possibly TRBD1 on 6 matching bases. Trimming cost V 0 bases and J 1 base, with 11 bases left between them. The CDR3 length is 15 residues. Germline assignment: CDR1 SGHRS and CDR2 YFSETQ. Together with reference TRBV5-1 and TRBJ2-7, the CDR3 gives the full variable domain: KAGVTQTPRYLIKTRGQQVTLSCSPISGHRSVSWYQQTPGQGLQFLFEYFSETQRNKGNFPGRFSGRQFSNSRSEMNVSTLELGDSALYLCASSLVGGLSYEQYFGPGTRLTVT.

This clone came up a few times. The chain recombines TRBV27 with TRBJ1-3, with TRBD1 as a possible D gene (5 bases). The CDR3 is made up of 15 amino acids. Germline-derived CDR1 and CDR2 are MNHEY and SMNVEV (reference sequence). Trimming shortened V by 0 bases and J by 2 bases, and 8 bases separated the two germline ends. In nucleotides, the CDR3 is TGTGCCAGCAGTTTATCAGGGGCGGCTGGAAACACCATATATTTT. Protein sequence: CASSLSGAAGNTIYF.

This clone was observed once. The chain employs TRBV27 and TRBJ2-3; 9 bases agree with TRBD2. The V gene's germline CDR1 is MNHEY and CDR2 SMNVEV (reference sequence). The CDR3 is made up of 13 amino acids. Unmatched junction bases numbered 4, after V lost 8 bases and J lost 4 bases. CDR3 protein: CASGRGGPDTQYF. CDR3 coding DNA: TGTGCCAGCGGGCGGGGGGGCCCAGATACGCAGTATTTT.

V gene TRBV28 combines with J gene TRBJ1-2, with D tentatively TRBD1 (5 bases). Germline CDR1 and CDR2: MDHEN and SYDVKM. Trimming took 5 bases from V and 8 from J, leaving 27 bases between them. The CDR3 extends over 17 amino acids. The CDR3 loop is CASSPPYRNPFRDGYTF. CDR3 DNA: TGTGCCAGCAGTCCCCCTTACAGGAATCCTTTCCGTGACGGCTACACCTTC.

The J gene is TRBJ2-7, the V gene TRBV6-6; D gene unclear. The V end lost 8 bases, the J end lost 4 bases, and 9 bases lay between the germline ends. This CDR3 spans 11 amino acids. The V gene's germline CDR1 is MNHNY and CDR2 SVGAGI (reference sequence). The CDR3 region is CASGTEYEQYF. The CDR3 DNA sequence: TGTGCCAGCGGCACCGAATACGAGCAGTACTTC.

V usage is TRBV29-1 and J usage is TRBJ1-1; 8 positions agree with TRBD1. Trimming at V came to 7 bases and at J to 2 bases, leaving 6 bases not matched to a gene. Germline CDR1 and CDR2: SQVTM and ANQGSEA. CDR3 length: 13 residues. The CDR3 loop is CSGSGQANTEAFF. CDR3 coding DNA: TGCAGCGGATCGGGACAGGCTAACACTGAAGCTTTCTTT.